The TCR beta chain described here comes from a study of shared clonotypes between healthy human individuals. The assay was run at deep level. Sequencing was performed with immunoSEQ multiplex PCR; in TCRdb, only in-frame clones are kept and a portion is missing. The repertoire holds about 1.5 million clones, with 96% as singletons. Study results and limitations: Non-shared clonotypes showed lower generation probabilities than clonotypes common to all four donors. As a rule, naive subsets had a larger estimated richness than memory subsets.

The germline gives CDR1 SGHNT, CDR2 YYREEE (reference sequence). V lost 4 bases to trimming and J lost 6 bases, with 10 bases between them. The CDR3 consists of 13 residues. Details on this clone: Its target is unknown.

The study separated CD4+ cells into CD45RA+ naive and CD45RA-negative memory subsets. The receptor comes from a man between 25 and 39 years old in good health. The J gene is TRBJ2-2, the V gene TRBV5-4; D is perhaps TRBD2 (6 bases). Sequencing used naive CD4+ T cells sorted from blood. Subset reported: CD45RA+ positively selected. CDR3 coding DNA: TGTGCCAGCAGCCCCCGGGACTCCGGGGAGCTGTTTTTT. Its translation is CASSPRDSGELFF. Looking up the rest from reference TRBV5-4 and TRBJ2-2 gives the full variable domain: ETGVTQSPTHLIKTRGQQVTLRCSSQSGHNTVSWYQQALGQGPQFIFQYYREEENGRGNFPPRFSGLQFPNYSSELNVNALELDDSALYLCASSPRDSGELFFGEGSRLTVL.